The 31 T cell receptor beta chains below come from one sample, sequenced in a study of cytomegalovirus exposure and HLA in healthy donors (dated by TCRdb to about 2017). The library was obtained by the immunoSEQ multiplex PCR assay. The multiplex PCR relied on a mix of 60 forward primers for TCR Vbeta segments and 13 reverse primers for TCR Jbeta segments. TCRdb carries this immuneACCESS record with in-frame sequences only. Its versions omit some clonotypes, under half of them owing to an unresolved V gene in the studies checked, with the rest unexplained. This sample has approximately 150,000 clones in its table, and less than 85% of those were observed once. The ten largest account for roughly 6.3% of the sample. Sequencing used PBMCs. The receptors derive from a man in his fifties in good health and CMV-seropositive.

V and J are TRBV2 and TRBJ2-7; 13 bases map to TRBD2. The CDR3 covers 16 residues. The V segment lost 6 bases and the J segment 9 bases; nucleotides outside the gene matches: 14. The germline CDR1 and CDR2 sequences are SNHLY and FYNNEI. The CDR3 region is CASSTPGLAGRLGQYF. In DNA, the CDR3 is TGTGCCAGCAGCACACCGGGACTAGCGGGAAGGCTCGGGCAGTACTTC. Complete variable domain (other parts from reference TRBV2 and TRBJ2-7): EPEVTQTPSHQVTQMGQEVILRCVPISNHLYFYWYRQILGQKVEFLVSFYNNEISEKSEIFDDQFSVERPDGSNFTLKIRSTKLEDSAMYFCASSTPGLAGRLGQYFGPGTRLTVT.

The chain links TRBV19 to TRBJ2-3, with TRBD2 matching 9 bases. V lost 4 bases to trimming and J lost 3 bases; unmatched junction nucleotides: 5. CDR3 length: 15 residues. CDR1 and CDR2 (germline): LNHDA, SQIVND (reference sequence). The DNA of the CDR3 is TGTGCCAGTAGTAAGAGTAGCGGGAGAACAGATACGCAGTATTTT. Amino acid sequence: CASSKSSGRTDTQYF.

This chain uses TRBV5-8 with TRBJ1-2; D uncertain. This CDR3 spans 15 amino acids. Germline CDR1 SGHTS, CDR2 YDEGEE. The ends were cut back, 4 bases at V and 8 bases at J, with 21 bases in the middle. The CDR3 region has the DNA TGTGCCAGCAGCCCGGCCGGGAGTCTATTGAGAGGCTACACCTTC. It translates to CASSPAGSLLRGYTF.

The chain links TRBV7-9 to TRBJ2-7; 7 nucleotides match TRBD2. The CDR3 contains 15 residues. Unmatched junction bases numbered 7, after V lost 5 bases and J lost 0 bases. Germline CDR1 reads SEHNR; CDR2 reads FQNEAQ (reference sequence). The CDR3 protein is CASSPRLANSYEQYF. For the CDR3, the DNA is TGTGCCAGCAGCCCCCGACTAGCCAACTCCTACGAGCAGTACTTC.

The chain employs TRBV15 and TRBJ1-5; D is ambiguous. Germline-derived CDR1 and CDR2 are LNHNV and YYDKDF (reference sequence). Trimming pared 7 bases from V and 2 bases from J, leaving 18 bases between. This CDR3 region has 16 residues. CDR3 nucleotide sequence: TGTGCCACCACCATAGGCACTCCGAGGGGCAATCAGCCCCAGCATTTT. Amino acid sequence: CATTIGTPRGNQPQHF. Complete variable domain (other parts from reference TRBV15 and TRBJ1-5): DAMVIQNPRYQVTQFGKPVTLSCSQTLNHNVMYWYQQKSSQAPKLLFHYYDKDFNNEADTPDNFQSRRPNTSFCFLDIRSPGLGDTAMYLCATTIGTPRGNQPQHFGDGTRLSIL.

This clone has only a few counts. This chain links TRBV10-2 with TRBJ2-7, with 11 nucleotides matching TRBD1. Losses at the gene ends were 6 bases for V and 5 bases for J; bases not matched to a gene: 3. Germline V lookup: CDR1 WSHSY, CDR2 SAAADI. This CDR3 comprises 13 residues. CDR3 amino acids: CASSRTGGNEQYF. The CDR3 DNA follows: TGCGCCAGCAGCCGGACAGGGGGCAACGAGCAGTACTTC.

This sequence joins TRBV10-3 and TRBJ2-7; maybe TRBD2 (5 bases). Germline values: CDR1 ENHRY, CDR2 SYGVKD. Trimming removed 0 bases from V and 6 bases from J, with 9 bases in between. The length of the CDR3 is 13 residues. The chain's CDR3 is CAISESGLLEQYF. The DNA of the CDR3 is TGTGCCATCAGTGAGTCTGGACTTCTCGAGCAGTACTTC.

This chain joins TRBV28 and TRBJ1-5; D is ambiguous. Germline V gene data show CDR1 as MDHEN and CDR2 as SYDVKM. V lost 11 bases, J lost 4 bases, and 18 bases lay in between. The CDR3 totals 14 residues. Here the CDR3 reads CAGHPGRTNQPQHF. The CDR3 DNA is TGTGCCGGCCATCCAGGACGGACTAATCAGCCCCAGCATTTT.

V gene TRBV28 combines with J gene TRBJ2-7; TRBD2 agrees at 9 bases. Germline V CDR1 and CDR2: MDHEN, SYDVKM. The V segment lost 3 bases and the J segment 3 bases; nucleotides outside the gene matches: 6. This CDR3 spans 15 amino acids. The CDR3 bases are TGTGCCAGCAGTTTCTTGGCGGGAGGGGACTACGAGCAGTACTTC. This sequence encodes CASSFLAGGDYEQYF.

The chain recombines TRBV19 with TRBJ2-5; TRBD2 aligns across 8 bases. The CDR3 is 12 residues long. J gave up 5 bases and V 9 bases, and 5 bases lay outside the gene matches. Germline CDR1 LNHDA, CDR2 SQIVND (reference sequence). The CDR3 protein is CARSGGRETQYF. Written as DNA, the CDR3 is TGTGCCAGGTCGGGAGGGCGGGAGACCCAGTACTTC. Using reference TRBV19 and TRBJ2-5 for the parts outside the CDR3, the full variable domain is DGGITQSPKYLFRKEGQNVTLSCEQNLNHDAMYWYRQDPGQGLRLIYYSQIVNDFQKGDIAEGYSVSREKKESFPLTVTSAQKNPTAFYLCARSGGRETQYFGPGTRLLVL.

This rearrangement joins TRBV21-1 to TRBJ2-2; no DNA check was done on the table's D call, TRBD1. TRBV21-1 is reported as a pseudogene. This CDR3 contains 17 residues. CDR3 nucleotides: TGTGCCAGCAGCACATCCGGGACAGGGGTTATGACCGGGGAGCTGTTTTTT. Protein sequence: CASSTSGTGVMTGELFF.

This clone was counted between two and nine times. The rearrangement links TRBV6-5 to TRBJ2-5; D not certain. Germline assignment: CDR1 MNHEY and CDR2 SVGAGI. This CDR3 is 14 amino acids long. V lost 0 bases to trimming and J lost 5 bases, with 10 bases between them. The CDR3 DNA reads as TGTGCCAGCAGTTACTCGAAAAACGCGGAGACCCAGTACTTC. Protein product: CASSYSKNAETQYF.

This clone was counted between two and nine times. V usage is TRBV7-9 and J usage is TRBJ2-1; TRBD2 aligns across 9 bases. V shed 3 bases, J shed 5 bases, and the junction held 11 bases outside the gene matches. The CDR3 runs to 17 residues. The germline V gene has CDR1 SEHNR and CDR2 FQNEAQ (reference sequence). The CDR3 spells CASSFGQAGGEHNEQFF. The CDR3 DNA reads TGTGCCAGCAGCTTCGGTCAAGCGGGGGGTGAGCACAATGAGCAGTTCTTC.

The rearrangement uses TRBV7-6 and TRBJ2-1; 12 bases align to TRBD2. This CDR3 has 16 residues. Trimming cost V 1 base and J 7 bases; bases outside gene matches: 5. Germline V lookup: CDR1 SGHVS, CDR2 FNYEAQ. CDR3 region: CASSLEGTSGRNEQFF. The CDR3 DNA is TGTGCCAGCAGCTTAGAGGGGACTAGCGGGCGGAATGAGCAGTTCTTC.

CDR3: CASSHNSGGTEAFF. In DNA, the CDR3 is TGTGCCAGCAGTCATAACTCGGGGGGCACTGAAGCTTTCTTT. This chain uses TRBV6-6 with TRBJ1-1; the D gene is possibly TRBD1 (5 bases). The CDR3 extends over 14 amino acids. The V and J ends lost 5 bases and 4 bases respectively, with 14 bases between them. Germline-derived CDR1 and CDR2 are MNHNY and SVGAGI (reference sequence).

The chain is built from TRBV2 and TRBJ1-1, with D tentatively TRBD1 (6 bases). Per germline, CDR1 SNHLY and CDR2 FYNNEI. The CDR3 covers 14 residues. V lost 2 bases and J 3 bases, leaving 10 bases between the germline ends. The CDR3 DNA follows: TGTGCCAGCAGTGAACAGGGGCGATACACTGAAGCTTTCTTT. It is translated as CASSEQGRYTEAFF.

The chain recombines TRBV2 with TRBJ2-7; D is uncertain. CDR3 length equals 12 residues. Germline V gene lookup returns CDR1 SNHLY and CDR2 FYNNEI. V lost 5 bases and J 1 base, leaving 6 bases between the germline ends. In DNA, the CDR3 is TGTGCCAGCAGTCCCCAGTCCTACGAGCAGTACTTC. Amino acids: CASSPQSYEQYF.

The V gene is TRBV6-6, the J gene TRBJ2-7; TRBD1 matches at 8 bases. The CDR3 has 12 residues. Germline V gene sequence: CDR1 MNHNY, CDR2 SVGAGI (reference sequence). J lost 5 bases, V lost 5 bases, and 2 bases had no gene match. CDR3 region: CASSPRGHEQYF. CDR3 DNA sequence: TGTGCCAGCAGTCCCAGGGGGCACGAGCAGTACTTC.

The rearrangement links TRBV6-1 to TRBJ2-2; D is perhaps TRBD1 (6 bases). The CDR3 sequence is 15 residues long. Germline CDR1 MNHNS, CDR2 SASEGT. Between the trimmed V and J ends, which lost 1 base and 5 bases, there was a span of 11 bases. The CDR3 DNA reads TGTGCCAGCAGTGAAGTGGGGACATGGACCGGGGAGCTGTTTTTT. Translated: CASSEVGTWTGELFF.

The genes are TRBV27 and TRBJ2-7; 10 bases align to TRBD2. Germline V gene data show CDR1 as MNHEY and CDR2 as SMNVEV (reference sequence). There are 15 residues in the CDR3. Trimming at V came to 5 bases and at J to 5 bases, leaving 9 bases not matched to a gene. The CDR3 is CASSLRAGGHHEQYF. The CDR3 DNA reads TGTGCCAGCAGTCTACGAGCGGGAGGGCATCACGAGCAGTACTTC.

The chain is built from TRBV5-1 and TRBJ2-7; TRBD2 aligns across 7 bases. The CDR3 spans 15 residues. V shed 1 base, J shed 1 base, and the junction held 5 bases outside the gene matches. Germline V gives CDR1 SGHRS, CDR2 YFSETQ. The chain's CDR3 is CASSLWGEGSYEQYF. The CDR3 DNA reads TGCGCCAGCAGCTTGTGGGGGGAGGGGTCCTACGAGCAGTACTTC.

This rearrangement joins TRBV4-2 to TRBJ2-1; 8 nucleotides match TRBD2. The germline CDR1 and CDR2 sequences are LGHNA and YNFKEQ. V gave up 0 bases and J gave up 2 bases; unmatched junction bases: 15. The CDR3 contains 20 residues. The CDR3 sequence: CASSQDLGRAGVFAYNEQFF. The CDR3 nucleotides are TGTGCCAGCAGCCAAGATCTGGGGCGAGCGGGGGTATTTGCCTACAATGAGCAGTTCTTC.

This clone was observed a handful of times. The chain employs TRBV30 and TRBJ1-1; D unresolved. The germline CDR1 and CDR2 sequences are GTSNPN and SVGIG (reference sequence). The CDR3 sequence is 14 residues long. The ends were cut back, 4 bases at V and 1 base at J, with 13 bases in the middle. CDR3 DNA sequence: TGTGCCTGGACCCTCAGGCGGGGGAACACTGAAGCTTTCTTT. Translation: CAWTLRRGNTEAFF.

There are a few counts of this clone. Here the CDR3 reads CASSVGRGEQFF. The CDR3 region has the DNA TGTGCCAGCAGCGTAGGGCGGGGTGAGCAGTTCTTC. The chain couples TRBV9 to TRBJ2-1; possible D gene TRBD2, 6 bases. The ends were cut back, 0 bases at V and 9 bases at J, with 7 bases in the middle. CDR1 and CDR2 from the germline V gene are SGDLS and YYNGEE. CDR3 size: 12 residues. The entire variable domain, with the rest obtained from reference TRBV9 and TRBJ2-1, is as follows: DSGVTQTPKHLITATGQRVTLRCSPRSGDLSVYWYQQSLDQGLQFLIQYYNGEERAKGNILERFSAQQFPDLHSELNLSSLELGDSALYFCASSVGRGEQFFGPGTRLTVL.

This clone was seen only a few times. CDR3: CASSPPQGSTYNSPLHF. CDR3 coding DNA: TGTGCCAGCAGTCCCCCCCAGGGTAGTACCTATAATTCACCCCTCCACTTT. The chain couples TRBV28 to TRBJ1-6; a possible D gene is TRBD1 (5 bases). This CDR3 contains 17 residues. Trimming pared 5 bases from V and 2 bases from J, leaving 16 bases between. Germline V gene sequence: CDR1 MDHEN, CDR2 SYDVKM. Looking up the rest from reference TRBV28 and TRBJ1-6 gives the full variable domain: DVKVTQSSRYLVKRTGEKVFLECVQDMDHENMFWYRQDPGLGLRLIYFSYDVKMKEKGDIPEGYSVSREKKERFSLILESASTNQTSMYLCASSPPQGSTYNSPLHFGNGTRLTVT.

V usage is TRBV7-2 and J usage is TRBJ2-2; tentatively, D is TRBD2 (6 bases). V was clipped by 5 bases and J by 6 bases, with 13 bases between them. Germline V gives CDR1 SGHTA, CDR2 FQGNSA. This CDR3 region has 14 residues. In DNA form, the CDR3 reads TGTGCCAGCAGCGGGATTTGGGGGGCCGGGGAGCTGTTTTTT. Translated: CASSGIWGAGELFF.

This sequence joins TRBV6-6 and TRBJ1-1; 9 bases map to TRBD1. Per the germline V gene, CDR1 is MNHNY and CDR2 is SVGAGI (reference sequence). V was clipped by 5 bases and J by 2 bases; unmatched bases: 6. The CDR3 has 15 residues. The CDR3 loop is CASSKIQGANTEAFF. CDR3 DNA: TGTGCCAGCAGTAAGATACAGGGGGCCAACACTGAAGCTTTCTTT.

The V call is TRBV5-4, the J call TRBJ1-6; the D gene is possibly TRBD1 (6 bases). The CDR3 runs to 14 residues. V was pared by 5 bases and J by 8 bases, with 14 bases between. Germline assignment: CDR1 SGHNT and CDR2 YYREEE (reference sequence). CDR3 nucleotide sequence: TGTGCCAGCAGTACCCAGGGGATTGATTCACCCCTCCACTTT. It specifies CASSTQGIDSPLHF.

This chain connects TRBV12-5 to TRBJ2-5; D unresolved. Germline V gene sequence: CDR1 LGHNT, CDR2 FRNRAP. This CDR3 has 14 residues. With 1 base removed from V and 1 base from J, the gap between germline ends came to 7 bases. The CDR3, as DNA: TGTGCTAGTGGTTTGGGGTTGGCCCAAGAGACCCAGTACTTC. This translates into CASGLGLAQETQYF.

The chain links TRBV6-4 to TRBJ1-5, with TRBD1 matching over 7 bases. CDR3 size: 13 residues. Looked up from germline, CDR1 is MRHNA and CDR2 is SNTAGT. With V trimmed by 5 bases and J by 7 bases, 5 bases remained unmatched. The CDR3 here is CASSPDRDQPQHF. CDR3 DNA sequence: TGTGCCAGCAGTCCCGACAGGGACCAGCCCCAGCATTTT.

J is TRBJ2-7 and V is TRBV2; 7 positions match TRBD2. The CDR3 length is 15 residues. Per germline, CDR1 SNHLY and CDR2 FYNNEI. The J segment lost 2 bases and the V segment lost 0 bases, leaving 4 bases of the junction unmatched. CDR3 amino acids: CASSEATSATYEQYF. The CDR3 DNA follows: TGTGCCAGCAGTGAAGCAACTAGCGCGACCTACGAGCAGTACTTC. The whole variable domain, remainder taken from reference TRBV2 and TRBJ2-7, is EPEVTQTPSHQVTQMGQEVILRCVPISNHLYFYWYRQILGQKVEFLVSFYNNEISEKSEIFDDQFSVERPDGSNFTLKIRSTKLEDSAMYFCASSEATSATYEQYFGPGTRLTVT.